This T cell receptor beta chain emerged from a study of neoadjuvant anti-PD-1 for oral cavity cancer. Study at large: Around day 43, patients without progression received a fourth nivolumab dose before surgery. Study-wide findings and caveats: Only three patients per response group were TCR-analyzed; validation needed.

Documented time point: after neoadjuvant nivolumab, at surgical resection. These newly diagnosed stage II-IVA oral cavity squamous cell carcinoma patients had no prior systemic or radiation treatment. Most PBMC samples had approximately 500 ng input DNA in six replicates. Here immunoSEQ multiplex PCR was the method, and the copy in TCRdb shows in-frame clones only, minus some. Of about 8,000 clones in the sample, 70% were seen once. This clone was found a few times. Its antigen is as yet unknown. The sample here was PBMCs, taken after nivolumab (anti-PD-1) treatment. This sequence originates from a person aged 35-80 years with oral cavity squamous cell carcinoma.

The CDR3 coding sequence is TGTGCCAGTAGATCCACAGGGGCTGGCTATGGCTACACCTTC. Protein sequence: CASRSTGAGYGYTF. This chain links TRBV19 with TRBJ1-2, with 7 bases fitting TRBD1. There are 14 residues in the CDR3. V shed 6 bases, J shed 4 bases, and the junction held 8 bases outside the gene matches. Germline V gene lookup returns CDR1 LNHDA and CDR2 SQIVND (reference sequence).